Listed below are T cell receptor beta chains from one sample, sequenced in a study of blood T cell repertoires in COVID-19. TCRdb's table, derived via immunoSEQ multiplex PCR, lists solely in-frame clones and lacks some. The repertoire holds 70,000 or so clones, with roughly 80% as singletons. The sequencing input was peripheral blood. These receptors all come from a man aged 50-59 years with COVID-19, enrolled during active disease. The CDR3 runs from the conserved cysteine through the conserved F or W. Fields, in order: J gene, clone size, D gene, V gene, CDR3 protein, CDR3 DNA. A D gene is named only where the DNA matches it firmly. Clone size is stated in some rows and not others, as once, few, many or a class when expanded.

j_call: TRBJ2-3; clone_size: NA; d_call: TRBD2; v_call: TRBV2; cdr3_aa: CASSFLAGSTDTQYF; cdr3_nt: TGTGCCAGCAGTTTCCTAGCGGGAAGTACAGATACGCAGTATTTT
j_call: TRBJ2-3; clone_size: NA; d_call: TRBD2; v_call: TRBV9; cdr3_aa: CASSVVSGVGTDTQYF; cdr3_nt: TGTGCCAGCAGCGTAGTTAGCGGGGTGGGCACAGATACGCAGTATTTT
j_call: TRBJ2-1; clone_size: NA; d_call: TRBD1; v_call: TRBV10-1; cdr3_aa: CASSVGQGREQFF; cdr3_nt: TGCGCCAGCAGTGTAGGACAGGGCCGGGAGCAGTTCTTC
j_call: TRBJ1-1; clone_size: NA; d_call: TRBD1; v_call: TRBV5-6; cdr3_aa: CASSLGDRGSEAFF; cdr3_nt: TGTGCCAGCAGCTTGGGGGACAGGGGCAGTGAAGCTTTCTTT
j_call: TRBJ2-1; clone_size: NA; d_call: TRBD2; v_call: TRBV11-2; cdr3_aa: CASSLLAGGNEQFF; cdr3_nt: TGTGCCAGCAGCTTACTAGCGGGAGGCAATGAGCAGTTCTTC
j_call: TRBJ2-7; clone_size: few; d_call: TRBD2; v_call: TRBV18; cdr3_aa: CASSAAGGEEQYF; cdr3_nt: TGTGCCAGCTCTGCGGCGGGGGGTGAGGAGCAGTACTTC
j_call: TRBJ2-6; clone_size: few; d_call: TRBD1; v_call: TRBV5-1; cdr3_aa: CASSLGQGSGANVLTF; cdr3_nt: TGCGCCAGCAGCTTAGGACAGGGGTCTGGGGCCAACGTCCTGACTTTC
j_call: TRBJ2-1; clone_size: NA; d_call: TRBD1; v_call: TRBV4-1; cdr3_aa: CASSLSDRGDEQFF; cdr3_nt: TGCGCCAGCAGCCTCAGTGACAGGGGCGATGAGCAGTTCTTC
j_call: TRBJ2-3; clone_size: NA; d_call: TRBD2; v_call: TRBV6-5; cdr3_aa: CASRAGGSTDTQYF; cdr3_nt: TGTGCCAGTCGAGCGGGAGGCAGCACAGATACGCAGTATTTT
j_call: TRBJ2-5; clone_size: once; d_call: TRBD2; v_call: TRBV7-2; cdr3_aa: CASSLDAGGGKTQYF; cdr3_nt: TGTGCCAGCAGCTTAGACGCGGGAGGTGGGAAGACCCAGTACTTC
j_call: TRBJ2-2; clone_size: once; d_call: TRBD2; v_call: TRBV6-4; cdr3_aa: CASSQLAGDTGELFF; cdr3_nt: TGTGCCAGCAGCCAACTAGCGGGAGACACCGGGGAGCTGTTTTTT
j_call: TRBJ2-7; clone_size: NA; d_call: NA; v_call: TRBV7-2; cdr3_aa: CASIQDRRPYEQYF; cdr3_nt: TGTGCCAGCATCCAAGACAGGAGACCCTACGAGCAGTACTTC
j_call: TRBJ1-1; clone_size: NA; d_call: NA; v_call: TRBV21-1; cdr3_aa: CASSRPWRGMNTEAFF; cdr3_nt: TGTGCCAGCAGCAGACCATGGCGGGGAATGAACACTGAAGCTTTCTTT
j_call: TRBJ1-1; clone_size: NA; d_call: NA; v_call: TRBV19; cdr3_aa: CASSRTGNTEAFF; cdr3_nt: TGTGCCAGTAGTAGAACCGGGAACACTGAAGCTTTCTTT
j_call: TRBJ2-2; clone_size: NA; d_call: NA; v_call: TRBV5-6; cdr3_aa: CASTGDTGELFF; cdr3_nt: TGTGCCAGCACGGGGGACACCGGGGAGCTGTTTTTT
j_call: TRBJ1-4; clone_size: NA; d_call: NA; v_call: TRBV6-5; cdr3_aa: CASSPRRTNEKLFF; cdr3_nt: TGTGCCAGCAGTCCGAGGCGGACTAATGAAAAACTGTTTTTT
j_call: TRBJ1-5; clone_size: NA; d_call: NA; v_call: TRBV19; cdr3_aa: CASRYSNQPQHF; cdr3_nt: TGTGCCAGTCGTTATAGCAATCAGCCCCAGCATTTT
j_call: TRBJ2-2; clone_size: once; d_call: NA; v_call: TRBV7-6; cdr3_aa: CASSLGTANTGELFF; cdr3_nt: TGTGCCAGCAGCTTAGGGACAGCGAACACCGGGGAGCTGTTTTTT
j_call: TRBJ1-1; clone_size: NA; d_call: TRBD1; v_call: TRBV10-1; cdr3_aa: CASSPGTEPRMNTEAFF; cdr3_nt: TGCGCCAGCAGCCCAGGGACAGAACCTCGTATGAACACTGAAGCTTTCTTT
j_call: TRBJ2-3; clone_size: NA; d_call: NA; v_call: TRBV12-3/TRBV12-4; cdr3_aa: CASGGASTDTQYF; cdr3_nt: TGTGCCAGCGGGGGGGCGAGCACAGATACGCAGTATTTT
j_call: TRBJ2-1; clone_size: NA; d_call: TRBD2; v_call: TRBV5-1; cdr3_aa: CASSSRGTSMNNEQFF; cdr3_nt: TGCGCCAGCAGCTCAAGAGGGACTAGCATGAACAATGAGCAGTTCTTC
j_call: TRBJ1-5; clone_size: NA; d_call: TRBD1; v_call: TRBV18; cdr3_aa: CASSRTTGLDQPQHF; cdr3_nt: TGTGCCAGCTCACGGACGACAGGGTTAGATCAGCCCCAGCATTTT
j_call: TRBJ2-5; clone_size: few; d_call: NA; v_call: TRBV4-3; cdr3_aa: CASSQDLGGQETQYF; cdr3_nt: TGCGCCAGCAGCCAAGATCTGGGGGGACAAGAGACCCAGTACTTC
j_call: TRBJ2-7; clone_size: NA; d_call: TRBD1; v_call: TRBV5-1; cdr3_aa: CASSLQGFNEQYF; cdr3_nt: TGCGCCAGCAGCCTACAGGGGTTCAACGAGCAGTACTTC
j_call: TRBJ2-2; clone_size: NA; d_call: TRBD2; v_call: TRBV6-5; cdr3_aa: CASSYSTSGNTGELFF; cdr3_nt: TGTGCCAGCAGTTACTCGACTAGCGGAAACACCGGGGAGCTGTTTTTT
j_call: TRBJ2-3; clone_size: NA; d_call: NA; v_call: TRBV9; cdr3_aa: CASSQQGLSTDTQYF; cdr3_nt: TGTGCCAGCAGTCAACAGGGATTATCCACAGATACGCAGTATTTT
j_call: TRBJ2-2; clone_size: few; d_call: TRBD1; v_call: TRBV6-4; cdr3_aa: CASSSTGDGTGELFF; cdr3_nt: TGTGCCAGCAGCTCGACAGGGGACGGGACCGGGGAGCTGTTTTTT
j_call: TRBJ2-1; clone_size: NA; d_call: TRBD2; v_call: TRBV28; cdr3_aa: CASSSEGSGSYNEQFF; cdr3_nt: TGTGCCAGCAGTTCCGAGGGTAGCGGGAGCTACAATGAGCAGTTCTTC
j_call: TRBJ2-7; clone_size: NA; d_call: NA; v_call: TRBV20-1; cdr3_aa: CSALAELEQYF; cdr3_nt: TGCAGTGCTTTAGCTGAGCTCGAGCAGTACTTC
j_call: TRBJ1-1; clone_size: NA; d_call: NA; v_call: TRBV29-1; cdr3_aa: CSVRRRGGVSDTEAFF; cdr3_nt: TGCAGCGTGCGACGAAGAGGGGGGGTATCGGACACTGAAGCTTTCTTT
j_call: TRBJ2-7; clone_size: NA; d_call: TRBD2; v_call: TRBV5-1; cdr3_aa: CASSRLSGATYEQYF; cdr3_nt: TGCGCCAGCAGCCGGCTTAGCGGGGCGACCTACGAGCAGTACTTC
j_call: TRBJ1-1; clone_size: NA; d_call: NA; v_call: TRBV5-8; cdr3_aa: CASSFQMNTEAFF; cdr3_nt: TGTGCCAGCAGCTTTCAAATGAACACTGAAGCTTTCTTT
j_call: TRBJ2-1; clone_size: few; d_call: NA; v_call: TRBV6-6; cdr3_aa: CASQRERGPFGYEQFF; cdr3_nt: TGTGCCAGTCAACGGGAGAGGGGGCCTTTTGGCTATGAGCAGTTCTTC
j_call: TRBJ2-5; clone_size: NA; d_call: NA; v_call: TRBV18; cdr3_aa: CASSPEPIETQYF; cdr3_nt: TGTGCCAGCTCACCAGAGCCAATAGAGACCCAGTACTTC
j_call: TRBJ2-1; clone_size: NA; d_call: TRBD2; v_call: TRBV19; cdr3_aa: CASSIGAGVVNEQFF; cdr3_nt: TGTGCCAGTAGTATAGGGGCGGGAGTAGTTAATGAGCAGTTCTTC
j_call: TRBJ1-2; clone_size: NA; d_call: TRBD1; v_call: TRBV2; cdr3_aa: CASNPGDRGRGGYTF; cdr3_nt: TGTGCCAGCAACCCTGGGGACAGGGGAAGAGGTGGCTACACCTTC
j_call: TRBJ1-5; clone_size: NA; d_call: NA; v_call: TRBV3-1/TRBV3-2; cdr3_aa: CASSQTPDQPQHF; cdr3_nt: TGTGCCAGCAGCCAAACCCCAGATCAGCCCCAGCATTTT
j_call: TRBJ2-1; clone_size: NA; d_call: TRBD1; v_call: TRBV7-3; cdr3_aa: CASSWGQGEYNEQFF; cdr3_nt: TGTGCCAGCAGCTGGGGACAGGGGGAGTACAATGAGCAGTTCTTC
j_call: TRBJ2-4; clone_size: few; d_call: NA; v_call: TRBV29-1; cdr3_aa: CSVEQRNIQYF; cdr3_nt: TGCAGCGTTGAACAGCGAAACATTCAGTACTTC
j_call: TRBJ2-7; clone_size: NA; d_call: TRBD2; v_call: TRBV7-2; cdr3_aa: CASSLTSGIVYEQYF; cdr3_nt: TGTGCCAGCAGCCTGACTAGCGGGATTGTTTACGAGCAGTACTTC
j_call: TRBJ1-1; clone_size: NA; d_call: NA; v_call: TRBV12-3/TRBV12-4; cdr3_aa: CASAPRGGSEAFF; cdr3_nt: TGTGCCAGCGCCCCCAGGGGAGGGTCTGAAGCTTTCTTT
j_call: TRBJ2-1; clone_size: few; d_call: NA; v_call: TRBV18; cdr3_aa: CASSPSQGLSEQFF; cdr3_nt: TGTGCCAGCTCACCAAGTCAGGGACTTAGTGAGCAGTTCTTC
j_call: TRBJ2-7; clone_size: NA; d_call: NA; v_call: TRBV11-2; cdr3_aa: CASSPVEVSYEQYF; cdr3_nt: TGTGCCAGCTCCCCGGTCGAGGTCTCCTACGAGCAGTACTTC
j_call: TRBJ1-2; clone_size: few; d_call: TRBD1; v_call: TRBV4-1; cdr3_aa: CASSQDSPSDRANYGYTF; cdr3_nt: TGCGCCAGCAGCCAAGATTCCCCCTCGGACAGGGCGAACTATGGCTACACCTTC
j_call: TRBJ1-1; clone_size: few; d_call: TRBD1; v_call: TRBV3-1/TRBV3-2; cdr3_aa: CASSYRTGTAFF; cdr3_nt: TGTGCCAGCAGCTACCGGACAGGGACAGCTTTCTTT
j_call: TRBJ2-7; clone_size: NA; d_call: NA; v_call: TRBV28; cdr3_aa: CASRSRAGVSTVEQYF; cdr3_nt: TGTGCCAGCAGGTCAAGGGCGGGCGTTAGCACCGTCGAGCAGTACTTC
j_call: TRBJ1-2; clone_size: NA; d_call: NA; v_call: TRBV15; cdr3_aa: CATARGITNYGYTF; cdr3_nt: TGTGCCACCGCGCGGGGGATCACTAACTATGGCTACACCTTC
j_call: TRBJ1-5; clone_size: NA; d_call: NA; v_call: TRBV13; cdr3_aa: CASSLGSGLRQPQHF; cdr3_nt: TGTGCCAGCAGCTTAGGGTCGGGGTTGCGACAGCCCCAGCATTTT
j_call: TRBJ2-7; clone_size: few; d_call: NA; v_call: TRBV21-1; cdr3_aa: CASSSRRRRQYF; cdr3_nt: TGTGCCAGCAGCAGCCGACGGAGACGGCAGTACTTC
j_call: TRBJ2-1; clone_size: few; d_call: TRBD2; v_call: TRBV11-2; cdr3_aa: CASSSRWAGGLRAYNEQFF; cdr3_nt: TGTGCCAGCAGCTCCCGGTGGGCGGGAGGGTTGCGAGCCTACAATGAGCAGTTCTTC
j_call: TRBJ1-2; clone_size: NA; d_call: NA; v_call: TRBV20-1; cdr3_aa: CSASLRGRLGYTF; cdr3_nt: TGCAGTGCTAGTCTCCGGGGGAGGCTTGGCTACACCTTC